The 32 T cell receptor beta chains given below trace back to one sample, sequenced in a study of a mutant IDH1 vaccine in newly diagnosed glioma. Their target antigens are unknown. The protocol was immunoSEQ multiplex PCR, while the TCRdb copy is restricted to in-frame clones and leaves out a portion. The table records 45,000 to 55,000 clones, about four fifths of them present only once. This sample's time point: week 47, end of study. With topical imiquimod, each dose of the vaccine consisted of 300 ug of mutant IDH1 20-mer peptide. The sequenced sample was PBMCs, obtained from a glioma patient whose treatment included an IDH1 peptide vaccine. The receptors were sampled from a woman aged 25 to 39 with glioma. Some clones in this sample may be carry-over from other donors' samples.

The chain combines TRBV30 with TRBJ2-1; D unclear. This CDR3 region has 15 residues. The V end lost 0 bases, the J end lost 0 bases, and 9 bases lay between the germline ends. Germline lookup yields CDR1 GTSNPN and CDR2 SVGIG (reference sequence). CDR3 sequence: CAWSVRKHSYNEQFF. The CDR3 coding sequence is TGTGCCTGGAGTGTAAGAAAACACTCCTACAATGAGCAGTTCTTC.

V and J are TRBV12-5 and TRBJ2-7; 7 bases line up with TRBD2. V gave up 1 base and J gave up 2 bases; unmatched junction bases: 8. This CDR3 spans 16 amino acids. The germline CDR1 and CDR2 sequences are LGHNT and FRNRAP. CDR3 bases: TGTGCTAGTGGTTTGGGCGGAGCGGGAACGGCCTACGAGCAGTACTTC. Amino acids: CASGLGGAGTAYEQYF. Drawing the rest from reference TRBV12-5 and TRBJ2-7, the complete variable domain is DARVTQTPRHKVTEMGQEVTMRCQPILGHNTVFWYRQTMMQGLELLAYFRNRAPLDDSGMPKDRFSAEMPDATLATLKIQPSEPRDSAVYFCASGLGGAGTAYEQYFGPGTRLTVT.

CDR3 nucleotides: TGCAGTGCTCCTTCCTACAATGAGCAGTTCTTC. Residues: CSAPSYNEQFF. The J gene is TRBJ2-1, the V gene TRBV20-1; D unclear. V was trimmed by 5 bases and J by 1 base, leaving 3 bases between them. Germline CDR1 reads DFQATT; CDR2 reads SNEGSKA (reference sequence). The CDR3 covers 11 residues.

This chain connects TRBV19 to TRBJ1-2; no definite D call. The germline V gene encodes CDR1 LNHDA and CDR2 SQIVND (reference sequence). Trimming stripped 1 base from V and 0 bases from J, with 9 bases between. This CDR3 has 15 residues. The DNA for the CDR3 is TGTGCCAGTAGTATAGGCGCGAAGCCTAACTATGGCTACACCTTC. Its translation is CASSIGAKPNYGYTF.

This chain uses TRBV4-1 with TRBJ2-5, with D maybe TRBD1 (5 bases). The CDR3 is 16 residues long. V lost 0 bases and J lost 1, with 12 bases in between. Per the germline V gene, CDR1 is MGHRA and CDR2 is YSYEKL. CDR3 DNA sequence: TGCGCCAGCAGCCAAGAATTCCCAGGGCTCCAAGAGACCCAGTACTTC. It specifies CASSQEFPGLQETQYF.

For the CDR3, the DNA is TGTGCCAGCAGCGTAGATGGGCAGCCCTACACCTTC. This translates into CASSVDGQPYTF. The rearrangement uses TRBV9 and TRBJ1-2; no clear D. This CDR3 has 12 amino acids. Germline loops: CDR1 SGDLS, CDR2 YYNGEE. Trimming removed 0 bases at V and 10 bases at J, with 10 bases between.

V gene TRBV4-1 combines with J gene TRBJ2-1; no definite D call. V gave up 3 bases and J gave up 7 bases, with 16 bases separating them. There are 15 residues in the CDR3. Germline values: CDR1 MGHRA, CDR2 YSYEKL. This CDR3 reads CASSHPFGNENEQFF. In nucleotides, the CDR3 is TGCGCCAGCAGCCACCCCTTTGGGAATGAGAATGAGCAGTTCTTC.

V and J are TRBV30 and TRBJ2-3, with D possibly TRBD2 on 5 matching bases. V was shortened by 6 bases and J by 3 bases, with 10 bases between the two germline ends. Germline V gene lookup returns CDR1 GTSNPN and CDR2 SVGIG (reference sequence). This CDR3 is 12 amino acids long. The CDR3 sequence: CACLALTDTQYF. CDR3 bases: TGTGCCTGCCTAGCCTTGACAGATACGCAGTATTTT.

Note on this clone: The sample has other DNA sequences that encode this CDR3 too. The V gene is TRBV4-1, the J gene TRBJ2-7; 7 bases map to TRBD1. The CDR3 covers 14 residues. Germline values: CDR1 MGHRA, CDR2 YSYEKL. J lost 1 base, V lost 4 bases, and 4 bases had no gene match. In nucleotides, the CDR3 is TGCGCCAGCAGCCCGAGGACAGGTTCCTACGAGCAGTACTTC. It codes for CASSPRTGSYEQYF.

The CDR3 DNA follows: TGTGCCAGCGGGGGTCACTCTGGAAACACCATATATTTT. It is translated as CASGGHSGNTIYF. The chain combines TRBV6-1 with TRBJ1-3, with D possibly matching TRBD1 (5 bases). The CDR3 totals 13 residues. Trimming took off 8 bases at V and 0 bases at J, with 8 bases between the two ends. Germline lookup yields CDR1 MNHNS and CDR2 SASEGT.

In this sample, this clone turned up once. This chain connects TRBV10-3 to TRBJ2-1; D not resolved. Trimming cost V 6 bases and J 1 base, with 22 bases left between them. The CDR3 runs 18 residues. Germline CDR1 reads ENHRY; CDR2 reads SYGVKD. The CDR3 nucleotides read TGTGCCATCAGCGGTGGAACTAACCAGCGTGCGTCCTACAATGAGCAGTTCTTC. Amino acid sequence: CAISGGTNQRASYNEQFF.

The chain combines TRBV5-1 with TRBJ2-5, with 11 positions matching TRBD2. J lost 4 bases, V lost 3 bases, and 17 bases had no gene match. Germline V gene lookup returns CDR1 SGHRS and CDR2 YFSETQ. The CDR3 is 19 amino acids. DNA of the CDR3: TGCGCCAGCAGCTCAGGAAAAATCCTAGCGGGAGGAGTCCGAGAGACCCAGTACTTC. Translated, it gives CASSSGKILAGGVRETQYF. Based on the CDR3 plus reference TRBV5-1 and TRBJ2-5, the full variable domain is KAGVTQTPRYLIKTRGQQVTLSCSPISGHRSVSWYQQTPGQGLQFLFEYFSETQRNKGNFPGRFSGRQFSNSRSEMNVSTLELGDSALYLCASSSGKILAGGVRETQYFGPGTRLLVL.

The chain is built from TRBV4-1 and TRBJ2-7; D perhaps matches TRBD1 (5 bases). This CDR3 is built from 12 residues. Germline V CDR1 and CDR2: MGHRA, YSYEKL. V was shortened by 4 bases and J by 2 bases, with 6 bases between the two germline ends. CDR3 DNA: TGCGCCAGCAGCCCAGGGCCCTACGAGCAGTACTTC. Translated: CASSPGPYEQYF.

The chain recombines TRBV2 with TRBJ1-2; 7 bases line up with TRBD1. The germline gives CDR1 SNHLY, CDR2 FYNNEI. Losses at the gene ends were 6 bases for V and 5 bases for J; bases not matched to a gene: 9. The CDR3 covers 14 residues. The CDR3 reads CASRGEGAFYGYTF. As DNA, the CDR3 is TGTGCCAGCAGGGGCGAGGGGGCTTTTTATGGCTACACCTTC.

This clone occurred once. This chain links TRBV2 with TRBJ2-7; 7 bases are shared with TRBD2. Per germline, CDR1 SNHLY and CDR2 FYNNEI. This CDR3 comprises 16 residues. Trimming at V came to 3 bases and at J to 3 bases, leaving 11 bases not matched to a gene. The CDR3 sequence is CASSEGLAAMNYEQYF. The CDR3 DNA reads TGTGCCAGCAGTGAGGGGCTAGCGGCCATGAACTACGAGCAGTACTTC.

The CDR3 sequence: CARLYRDEGEKLFF. DNA for the CDR3: TGTGCCCGCCTTTACAGGGATGAGGGTGAAAAACTGTTTTTT. V is TRBV30 and J is TRBJ1-4, with D perhaps matching TRBD1 (6 bases). Trimming removed 8 bases from V and 7 bases from J, with 20 bases in between. The CDR3 totals 14 residues. Germline V CDR1 and CDR2: GTSNPN, SVGIG (reference sequence).

The V call is TRBV29-1, the J call TRBJ2-7; no definite D call. This CDR3 region has 11 residues. Deletions cut 2 bases from V and 4 bases from J, with 6 bases between. Germline V lookup: CDR1 SQVTM, CDR2 ANQGSEA. The CDR3 protein is CSVEFGYEQYF. For the CDR3, the DNA is TGCAGCGTTGAATTCGGGTACGAGCAGTACTTC.

The CDR3 here is CASSSLTGGEVQPQHF. The DNA of the CDR3 is TGTGCCAGTAGTAGCTTGACAGGGGGCGAGGTTCAGCCCCAGCATTTT. The chain recombines TRBV19 with TRBJ1-5; 10 bases line up with TRBD1. The junction had 9 bases not matched to a gene; V was cut back by 4 bases and J by 6 bases. Per the germline V gene, CDR1 is LNHDA and CDR2 is SQIVND (reference sequence). CDR3 length: 16 residues.

The gene calls are TRBV2 and TRBJ2-1; D call uncertain. With 7 bases removed from V and 8 bases from J, the gap between germline ends came to 12 bases. CDR3 length: 12 residues. Per the germline V gene, CDR1 is SNHLY and CDR2 is FYNNEI. This chain's CDR3 is CASMGRIDEQFF. In DNA form, the CDR3 reads TGTGCCAGCATGGGCAGGATAGATGAGCAGTTCTTC.

The V gene is TRBV6-4, the J gene TRBJ1-2; D might be TRBD1 (6 bases). The germline gives CDR1 MRHNA, CDR2 SNTAGT. The CDR3 covers 13 residues. The ends were cut back, 8 bases at V and 8 bases at J, with 18 bases in the middle. CDR3 in amino acids: CASRQVGTGGYTF. The CDR3 bases are TGTGCCAGCCGACAGGTCGGAACGGGGGGCTACACCTTC.

This clone was counted only a few times. The rearrangement joins TRBV6-1 to TRBJ1-5, with D hard to call. Trimming removed 5 bases from V and 2 bases from J, with 10 bases in between. This CDR3 comprises 14 residues. Germline CDR1 and CDR2: MNHNS and SASEGT. The CDR3 DNA sequence: TGTGCCAGCAGTTATCCGGAGGGCAATCAGCCCCAGCATTTT. Translation gives CASSYPEGNQPQHF.

This clone occurred a few times. This chain uses TRBV5-4 with TRBJ1-4; 10 bases are shared with TRBD1. Trimming removed 4 bases from V and 5 bases from J; junction bases left unmatched: 2. Germline V gives CDR1 SGHNT, CDR2 YYREEE (reference sequence). This CDR3 contains 14 residues. The CDR3 DNA is TGTGCCAGCAGCCGGGACAGGGGAAATGAAAAACTGTTTTTT. Protein product: CASSRDRGNEKLFF.

This clone has just one count. The chain recombines TRBV10-3 with TRBJ2-1, with D unclear. The V end was cut by 4 bases, the J end by 2 bases, with 12 bases between. Germline CDR1 ENHRY, CDR2 SYGVKD. The CDR3 contains 15 residues. The CDR3 spells CAISVDLSPYNEQFF. The CDR3 coding sequence is TGTGCCATCAGTGTGGACCTATCACCCTACAATGAGCAGTTCTTC.

V and J are TRBV18 and TRBJ1-3; TRBD1 is a possible D gene (6 bases). Looked up from germline, CDR1 is KGHSH and CDR2 is LQKENI. The ends were cut back, 2 bases at V and 2 bases at J, with 13 bases in the middle. This CDR3 contains 16 residues. The CDR3: CASSPTQGLTGNTIYF. The CDR3 coding sequence is TGTGCCAGCTCACCAACACAGGGACTAACTGGAAACACCATATATTTT.

The CDR3 region is CASDTMGGSYNEQFF. Here the CDR3 DNA reads TGTGCCAGTGACACGATGGGGGGCTCCTACAATGAGCAGTTCTTC. This chain connects TRBV2 to TRBJ2-1; maybe TRBD2 (6 bases). CDR3 length: 15 amino acids. Trimming left V 9 bases short and J 0 bases short, with 15 bases between. Germline V gene lookup returns CDR1 SNHLY and CDR2 FYNNEI.

The chain is built from TRBV6-5 and TRBJ2-1, with a weak D call TRBD2 (6 bases). Germline assignment: CDR1 MNHEY and CDR2 SVGAGI. This CDR3 has 13 residues. V lost 9 bases, J lost 1 base, and 10 bases lay in between. The CDR3 DNA sequence: TGTGCCAGTGGGGCGGGGTCCTACAATGAGCAGTTCTTC. It translates to CASGAGSYNEQFF.

This chain connects TRBV4-1 to TRBJ2-7; TRBD2 aligns across 9 bases. Trimming took 0 bases from V and 1 from J; bases not matched to a gene: 4. The CDR3 spans 16 residues. Germline CDR1 MGHRA, CDR2 YSYEKL. CDR3 DNA sequence: TGCGCCAGCAGCCAAGAACCGGCGGGAGGGTCCTACGAGCAGTACTTC. Translated, it gives CASSQEPAGGSYEQYF.

V gene TRBV14 combines with J gene TRBJ1-4, with D maybe TRBD1 (6 bases). The CDR3 covers 13 residues. Germline assignment: CDR1 SGHDN and CDR2 FVKESK. The V end was cut by 3 bases, the J end by 7 bases, with 9 bases between. CDR3 region: CASSQGAAEKLFF. The CDR3 bases are TGTGCCAGCAGCCAGGGGGCGGCTGAAAAACTGTTTTTT.

V is TRBV19 and J is TRBJ2-7, with 11 bases fitting TRBD1. The CDR3 has 15 amino acids. Per the germline V gene, CDR1 is LNHDA and CDR2 is SQIVND (reference sequence). The junction had 6 bases not matched to a gene; V was cut back by 5 bases and J by 3 bases. The CDR3 coding sequence is TGTGCCAGTAGTCCAGGGACAGGGGGGAACTACGAGCAGTACTTC. The encoded protein is CASSPGTGGNYEQYF.

This chain joins TRBV6-1 and TRBJ1-1; 8 nucleotides match TRBD1. This CDR3 has 15 amino acids. The germline CDR1 and CDR2 sequences are MNHNS and SASEGT. V was clipped by 8 bases and J by 0 bases; unmatched bases: 8. As DNA, the CDR3 is TGTGCCAGCGGTCCCTCGACAGGGGTGAACACTGAAGCTTTCTTT. Translating gives CASGPSTGVNTEAFF.

The chain has TRBV9 and TRBJ2-7, with TRBD2 matching 9 bases. V dropped 4 bases and J dropped 3; count of bases not matched to a gene: 14. Germline V lookup: CDR1 SGDLS, CDR2 YYNGEE. The CDR3 is made up of 17 amino acids. The CDR3 protein is CASSPRRGLAGNYEQYF. The CDR3 coding sequence is TGTGCCAGCAGCCCAAGACGGGGGCTAGCGGGAAACTACGAGCAGTACTTC.

This chain joins TRBV13 and TRBJ2-7; TRBD2 might be the D (5 bases). The CDR3 is 12 amino acids. The germline V gene has CDR1 PRHDT and CDR2 FYEKMQ (reference sequence). V lost 1 base and J 6 bases, leaving 7 bases between the germline ends. The CDR3 DNA follows: TGTGCCAGCAGCTTAGCGGAGGCCGAGCAGTACTTC. It specifies CASSLAEAEQYF.